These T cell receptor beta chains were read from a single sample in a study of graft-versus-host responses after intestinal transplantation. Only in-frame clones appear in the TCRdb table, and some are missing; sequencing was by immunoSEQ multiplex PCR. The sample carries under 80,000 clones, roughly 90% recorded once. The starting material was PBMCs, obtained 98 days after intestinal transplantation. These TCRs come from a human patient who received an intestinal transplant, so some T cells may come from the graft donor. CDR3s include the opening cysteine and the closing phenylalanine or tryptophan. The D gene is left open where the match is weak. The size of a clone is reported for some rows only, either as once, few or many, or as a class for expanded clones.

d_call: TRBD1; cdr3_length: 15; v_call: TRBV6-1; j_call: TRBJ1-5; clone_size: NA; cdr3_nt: TGTGCCAGCAGTCCCGGGACAGGGTCAAATCAGCCCCAGCATTTT; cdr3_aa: CASSPGTGSNQPQHF
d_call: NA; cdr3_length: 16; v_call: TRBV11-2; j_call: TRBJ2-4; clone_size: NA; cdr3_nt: TGTGCCAGCAGCGATAGACAGACCCTAGCCAAAAACATTCAGTACTTC; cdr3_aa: CASSDRQTLAKNIQYF
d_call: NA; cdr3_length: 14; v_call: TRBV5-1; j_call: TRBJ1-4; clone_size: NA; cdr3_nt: TGCGCCAGCAGCTCTCAGATAGGGGGTGAAAAACTGTTTTTT; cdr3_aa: CASSSQIGGEKLFF
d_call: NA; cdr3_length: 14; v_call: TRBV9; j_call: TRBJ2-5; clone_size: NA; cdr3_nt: TGTGCCAGCAGCGCCAGGGTTTTGGGGGAGACCCAGTACTTC; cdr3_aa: CASSARVLGETQYF
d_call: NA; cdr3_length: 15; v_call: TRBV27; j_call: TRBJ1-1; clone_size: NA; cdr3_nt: TGTGCCAGCAGTTTATCTGGGCTATTGGGCACTGAAGCTTTCTTT; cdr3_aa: CASSLSGLLGTEAFF
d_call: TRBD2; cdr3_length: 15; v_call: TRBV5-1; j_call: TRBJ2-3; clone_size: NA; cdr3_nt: TGCGCCAGCAGCTCCTTAGCGGGGGGCACAGATACGCAGTATTTT; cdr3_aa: CASSSLAGGTDTQYF
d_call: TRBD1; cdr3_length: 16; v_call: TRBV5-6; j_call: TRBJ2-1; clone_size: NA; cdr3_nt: TGTGCCAGCAGCTCAACCCGGGACAGGGACTACAATGAGCAGTTCTTC; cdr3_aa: CASSSTRDRDYNEQFF
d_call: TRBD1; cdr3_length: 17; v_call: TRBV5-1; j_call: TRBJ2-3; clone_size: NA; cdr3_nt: TGCGCCAGCAGCTTGTTCTTGACAGGGGATACCCCTGATACGCAGTATTTT; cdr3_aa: CASSLFLTGDTPDTQYF
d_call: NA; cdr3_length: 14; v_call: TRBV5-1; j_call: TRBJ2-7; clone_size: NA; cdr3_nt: TGCGCCAGTACCGGGACGTCAAACTCCTACGAGCAGTACTTC; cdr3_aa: CASTGTSNSYEQYF
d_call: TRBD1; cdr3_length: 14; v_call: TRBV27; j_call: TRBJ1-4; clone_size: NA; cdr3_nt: TGTGCCAGCAGGGGGACAGCTTATCCCGAAAAACTGTTTTTT; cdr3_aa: CASRGTAYPEKLFF
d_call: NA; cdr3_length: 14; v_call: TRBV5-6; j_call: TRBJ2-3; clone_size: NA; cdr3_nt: TGTGCCAGCAGCTTGGACGGGTCCACAGATACGCAGTATTTT; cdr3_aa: CASSLDGSTDTQYF
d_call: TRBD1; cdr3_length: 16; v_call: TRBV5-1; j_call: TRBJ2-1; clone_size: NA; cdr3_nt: TGCGCCAGCAGCTGGACCGGGACAGTCTCCTACAATGAGCAGTTCTTC; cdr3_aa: CASSWTGTVSYNEQFF
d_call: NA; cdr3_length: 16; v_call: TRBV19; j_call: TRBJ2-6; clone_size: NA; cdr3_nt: TGTGCCAGTAGTATTCCGGGGAAGCCTGGGGCCAACGTCCTGACTTTC; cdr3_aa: CASSIPGKPGANVLTF
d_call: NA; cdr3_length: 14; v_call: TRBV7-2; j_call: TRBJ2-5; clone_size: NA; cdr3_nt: TGTGCCAGCAGCTTAAAGGGGTGGGGAGAGACCCAGTACTTC; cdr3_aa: CASSLKGWGETQYF
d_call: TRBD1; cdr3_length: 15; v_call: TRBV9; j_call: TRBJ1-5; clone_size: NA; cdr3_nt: TGTGCCAGCAGCCCTGAGGGGACAGTAGGTCAGCCCCAGCATTTT; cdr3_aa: CASSPEGTVGQPQHF
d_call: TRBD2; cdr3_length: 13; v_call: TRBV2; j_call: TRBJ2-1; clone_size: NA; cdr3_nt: TGTGCCAGCACTACTAGCGGAAACGGGGGGCAGTTCTTC; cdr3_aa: CASTTSGNGGQFF
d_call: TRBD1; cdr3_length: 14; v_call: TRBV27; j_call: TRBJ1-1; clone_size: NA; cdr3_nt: TGTGCCAGCAGTTTACAGGAACAGGGGACTGAAGCTTTCTTT; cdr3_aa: CASSLQEQGTEAFF
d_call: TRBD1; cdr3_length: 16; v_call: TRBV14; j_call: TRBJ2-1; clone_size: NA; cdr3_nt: TGTGCCAGCAGCCAAGAAGGACAGGGTGTCTACAATGAGCAGTTCTTC; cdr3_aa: CASSQEGQGVYNEQFF
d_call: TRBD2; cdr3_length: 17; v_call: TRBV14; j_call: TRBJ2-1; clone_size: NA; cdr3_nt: TGTGCCAGCAGCCAAGACGGACTAGCGGGAATATACAATGAGCAGTTCTTC; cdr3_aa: CASSQDGLAGIYNEQFF
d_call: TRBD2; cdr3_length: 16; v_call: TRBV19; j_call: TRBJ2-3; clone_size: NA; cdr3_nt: TGTGCCAGTAGTATATTAGCGGGGGGGCCCGCAGATACGCAGTATTTT; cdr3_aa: CASSILAGGPADTQYF
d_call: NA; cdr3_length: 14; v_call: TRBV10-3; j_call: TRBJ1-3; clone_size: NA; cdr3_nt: TGTGCCATCAGACCCGCGGGGGAGGGGAACACCATATATTTT; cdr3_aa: CAIRPAGEGNTIYF
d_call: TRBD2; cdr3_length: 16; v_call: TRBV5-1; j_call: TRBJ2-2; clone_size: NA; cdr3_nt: TGCGCCAGCAGCCCGGAGCGGGGGGGCATCACCGGGGAGCTGTTTTTT; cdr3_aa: CASSPERGGITGELFF
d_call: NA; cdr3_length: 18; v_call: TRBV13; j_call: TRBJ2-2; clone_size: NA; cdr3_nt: TGTGCCAGCAGCTTAGGGCAGGGGGGCCCCGCGAACACCGGGGAGCTGTTTTTT; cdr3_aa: CASSLGQGGPANTGELFF
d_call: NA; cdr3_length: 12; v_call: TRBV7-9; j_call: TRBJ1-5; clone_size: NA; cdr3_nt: TGTGCCACCCGGGACAACAATCAGCCCCAGCATTTT; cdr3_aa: CATRDNNQPQHF
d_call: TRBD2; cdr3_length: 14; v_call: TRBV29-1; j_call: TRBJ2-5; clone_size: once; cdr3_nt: TGCAGCGTCCCCCGGGGGGTTAGACAAGAGACCCAGTACTTC; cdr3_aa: CSVPRGVRQETQYF
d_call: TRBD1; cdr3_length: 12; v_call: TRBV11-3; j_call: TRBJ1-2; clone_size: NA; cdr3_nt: TGTGCCAGCAGCCTGACAGGGAGTGGCTACACCTTC; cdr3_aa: CASSLTGSGYTF
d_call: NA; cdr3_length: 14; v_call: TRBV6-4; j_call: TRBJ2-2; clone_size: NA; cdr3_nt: TGTGCCAGCAGTGAAGTCGGAGTCACCGGGGAGCTGTTTTTT; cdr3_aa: CASSEVGVTGELFF
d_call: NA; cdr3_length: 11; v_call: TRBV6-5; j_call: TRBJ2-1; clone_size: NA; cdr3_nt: TGTGCCAGCAGTGACTTCAATGAGCAGTTCTTC; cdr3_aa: CASSDFNEQFF
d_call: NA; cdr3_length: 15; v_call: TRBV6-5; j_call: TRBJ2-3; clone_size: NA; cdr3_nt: TGTGCCAGCAGGGACCGTTACATTTCCACAGATACGCAGTATTTT; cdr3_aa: CASRDRYISTDTQYF
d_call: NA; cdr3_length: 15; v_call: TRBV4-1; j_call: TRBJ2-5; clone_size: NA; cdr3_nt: TGCGCCAGCAGCCAAGTAAGGGGGTACCAAGAGACCCAGTACTTC; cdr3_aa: CASSQVRGYQETQYF
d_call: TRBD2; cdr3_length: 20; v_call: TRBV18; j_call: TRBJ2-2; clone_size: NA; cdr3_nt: TGTGCCAGCTCACCACAGGGGGCCCTAGCGGGAAGGACCGGCGCCGGGGAGCTGTTTTTT; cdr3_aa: CASSPQGALAGRTGAGELFF
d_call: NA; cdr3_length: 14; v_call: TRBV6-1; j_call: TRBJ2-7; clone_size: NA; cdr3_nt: TGTGCCAGCGTTGAAGCCGGGGGGCCATACGAGCAGTACTTC; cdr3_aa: CASVEAGGPYEQYF
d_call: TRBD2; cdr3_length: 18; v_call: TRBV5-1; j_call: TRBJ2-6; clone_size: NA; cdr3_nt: TGCGCCAGCAGCAGGGGACTAGCGGGAGGCCATGGGGCCAACGTCCTGACTTTC; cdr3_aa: CASSRGLAGGHGANVLTF
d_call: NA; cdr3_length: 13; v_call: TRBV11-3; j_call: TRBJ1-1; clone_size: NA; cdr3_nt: TGTGCCAGCAGCTTAGAAGGAGGGGCCGGAGCTTTCTTT; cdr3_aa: CASSLEGGAGAFF
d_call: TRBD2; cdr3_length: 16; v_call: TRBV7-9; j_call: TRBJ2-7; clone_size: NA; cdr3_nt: TGTGCCAGCAGCTTATATCTTGCGGGGGGGCCCTACGAGCAGTACTTC; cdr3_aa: CASSLYLAGGPYEQYF
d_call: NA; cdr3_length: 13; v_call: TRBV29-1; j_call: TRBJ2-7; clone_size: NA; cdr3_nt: TGCAGCGTTGTGTTGAGGGTCTCCTACGAGCAGTACTTC; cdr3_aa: CSVVLRVSYEQYF
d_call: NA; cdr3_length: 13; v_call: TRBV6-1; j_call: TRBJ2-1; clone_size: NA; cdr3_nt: TGTGCCAGCAGTGTGACAGCCTACAATGAGCAGTTCTTC; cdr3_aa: CASSVTAYNEQFF
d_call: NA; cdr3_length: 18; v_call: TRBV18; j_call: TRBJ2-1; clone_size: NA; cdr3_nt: TGTGCCAGCTCAGCGCTAACCGGGCCCCACAGCTCCTACAATGAGCAGTTCTTC; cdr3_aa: CASSALTGPHSSYNEQFF
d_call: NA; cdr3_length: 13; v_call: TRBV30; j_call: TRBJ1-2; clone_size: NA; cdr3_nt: TGTGCCTGGAGCCCGCGGGGGGGTGATGGCTACACCTTC; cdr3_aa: CAWSPRGGDGYTF
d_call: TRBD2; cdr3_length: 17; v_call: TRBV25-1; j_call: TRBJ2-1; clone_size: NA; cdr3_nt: TGTGCCAGCAGACCGACTAGCGGGAGGGGACCCTACAATGAGCAGTTCTTC; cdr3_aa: CASRPTSGRGPYNEQFF
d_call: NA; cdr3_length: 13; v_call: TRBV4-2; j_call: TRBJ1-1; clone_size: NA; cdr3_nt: TGTGCCAGCAGCCAGGACCTTAACACTGAAGCTTTCTTT; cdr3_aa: CASSQDLNTEAFF
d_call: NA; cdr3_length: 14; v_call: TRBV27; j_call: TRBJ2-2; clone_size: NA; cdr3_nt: TGTGCCAGCAGTTTCAAGGGGAACACCGGGGAGCTGTTTTTT; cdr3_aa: CASSFKGNTGELFF
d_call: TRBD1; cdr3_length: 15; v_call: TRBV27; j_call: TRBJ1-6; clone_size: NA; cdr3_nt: TGTGCCAGCAGTTTTACAGGGGGCAGTAATTCACCCCTCCACTTT; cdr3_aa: CASSFTGGSNSPLHF
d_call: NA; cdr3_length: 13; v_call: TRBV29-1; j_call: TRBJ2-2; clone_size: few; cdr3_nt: TGCAGCGTTGTGGAGGGAGGCACCGGGGAGCTGTTTTTT; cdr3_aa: CSVVEGGTGELFF
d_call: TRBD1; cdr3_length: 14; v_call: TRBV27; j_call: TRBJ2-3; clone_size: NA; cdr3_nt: TGTGCCAGCGCAAGGGACAGGGGGCAAGATACGCAGTATTTT; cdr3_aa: CASARDRGQDTQYF
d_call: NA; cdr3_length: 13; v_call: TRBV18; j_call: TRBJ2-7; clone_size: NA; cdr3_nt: TGTGCCAGCTCACCAACAGGGACCTACGAGCAGTACTTC; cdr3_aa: CASSPTGTYEQYF
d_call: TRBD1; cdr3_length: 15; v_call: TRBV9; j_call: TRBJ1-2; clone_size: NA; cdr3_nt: TGTGCCAGCAGCGTTCACAGGGGACAGCCCTATGGCTACACCTTC; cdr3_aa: CASSVHRGQPYGYTF